The rows below give T cell receptor beta chains drawn from one sample of a study of blood T cells in healthy people across ages. TCRdb redid the calling of the 5' RACE reads with MiXCR, one entry per CDR3 protein. The sample holds a few hundred thousand distinct CDR3 sequences, roughly 29% seen once. Sequencing was done on a sample of blood. Source of these receptors: a woman aged 70-85 years in good health. CDR3s include the opening cysteine and the closing phenylalanine or tryptophan. The D gene is left open where the match is weak. Rows give clone size only sometimes, using once, few, many, or a class for an expanded clone.

CDR3nt	CDR3aa	d_gene	abundance	v_gene	j_gene
TGCGCCAGCAGCCAAGGACCCCTGTCGAACACTGAAGCTTTCTTT	CASSQGPLSNTEAFF	NA	NA	TRBV4-3	TRBJ1-1
TGTGCCAGCAGCTTGGGGTACGGGGATAACTATGGCTACACCTTC	CASSLGYGDNYGYTF	NA	few	TRBV7-9	TRBJ1-2
TGCAGTGCTAGGGAGGTTAACAGACAAGAGACCCAGTACTTC	CSAREVNRQETQYF	NA	few	TRBV20-1	TRBJ2-5
TGTGCCAGCAGTGTGACAGGGGTTAGCAATCAGCCCCAGCATTTT	CASSVTGVSNQPQHF	TRBD1	NA	TRBV6-1	TRBJ1-5
TGTGCCACCGGGACAGGAGGAATTAATGAGCAGTTCTTC	CATGTGGINEQFF	TRBD1	NA	TRBV24-1	TRBJ2-1
TGCAGTGCTAGAGATCGGATAGGACTAGCCATGACAGATACGCAGTATTTT	CSARDRIGLAMTDTQYF	TRBD2	NA	TRBV20-1	TRBJ2-3
TGTGCCAGCAGCTTAGGAACAGGGCTAGCGGGAAAACTGTTTTTT	CASSLGTGLAGKLFF	NA	NA	TRBV7-2	TRBJ1-4
TGTGCCAGCCACATGGGCGCCTACGAGCAGTACTTC	CASHMGAYEQYF	NA	NA	TRBV5-5	TRBJ2-7
TGCGCCAGCAGCTTGTCGGTGGGGACCTCAGAGACCCAGTACTTC	CASSLSVGTSETQYF	NA	NA	TRBV5-1	TRBJ2-5
TGTGCCAGCAGCTTGGCCGCAGGGGGGAACACTGAAGCTTTCTTT	CASSLAAGGNTEAFF	TRBD1	many	TRBV5-5	TRBJ1-1
TGCAGTGCTAGGCGACACACAGAAGGAGAGGCCTACACCTTC	CSARRHTEGEAYTF	NA	few	TRBV20-1	TRBJ1-2
TGTGCCAGCAGCGTAGGCCTAGCGGGGAACACAGATACGCAGTATTTT	CASSVGLAGNTDTQYF	TRBD2	NA	TRBV9	TRBJ2-3
TGTGCCAGCAGTTACGAAGGGAAGGGATATGGCTACACCTTC	CASSYEGKGYGYTF	NA	NA	TRBV6-6	TRBJ1-2
TGCAGCGTTGCTTCTCAAGTAGGGGGCTACACCTTC	CSVASQVGGYTF	NA	NA	TRBV29-1	TRBJ1-2
TGTGCCAGCAGCAAGGGACAACTTATCACCGGGGAGCTGTTTTTT	CASSKGQLITGELFF	NA	many	TRBV28	TRBJ2-2
TGCAGTGTTAGGGGGCTGATTAATGGCTACACCTTC	CSVRGLINGYTF	TRBD1	NA	TRBV20-1	TRBJ1-2
TGTGCCAGCAGTCAAAAGCGTGGCTACACCTTC	CASSQKRGYTF	NA	NA	TRBV28	TRBJ1-2
TGCGCCAGCAGCTCCCAAGGACAGGGAGGTGGCTACACCTTC	CASSSQGQGGGYTF	TRBD1	NA	TRBV5-1	TRBJ1-2
TGTGCCAGCAGCACCCCCGGGCTGGAAGCTTTCTTT	CASSTPGLEAFF	NA	few	TRBV7-3	TRBJ1-1
TGCAGTGCTAGTCGAAGAGAGACCCAGTACTTC	CSASRRETQYF	NA	NA	TRBV20-1	TRBJ2-5
TGTGCCAGCAGCCCGGACAGGGTTTTAGATACGCAGTATTTT	CASSPDRVLDTQYF	TRBD1	NA	TRBV7-8	TRBJ2-3
TGCGCCAGCAGCCAAGGTCCGGGATACGAGACCCAGTACTTC	CASSQGPGYETQYF	NA	NA	TRBV4-3	TRBJ2-5
TGTGCCTGCAGCAAGTGGAAGAACTCGGGGGAGACCCAGTACTTC	CACSKWKNSGETQYF	NA	few	TRBV21-1	TRBJ2-5
TGCAGCGCTGGACAGGGCACCGGGGAGCTGTTTTTT	CSAGQGTGELFF	TRBD1	NA	TRBV29-1	TRBJ2-2
TGTGCCAGCAGCTTATCCCCGGGGTCCGGCTACGAGCAGTACTTC	CASSLSPGSGYEQYF	NA	NA	TRBV7-2	TRBJ2-7
TGCGCCAGCAGCTCGACGGGACAGGGGTCTAATAAGGTCTCTGGGGCCAACGTCCTGACTTTC	CASSSTGQGSNKVSGANVLTF	TRBD1	NA	TRBV5-1	TRBJ2-6
TGTGCCAGCAGCCAAGAACTGCCCGGGACCGGCACCTACGAGCAGTACTTC	CASSQELPGTGTYEQYF	NA	NA	TRBV14	TRBJ2-7
TGTGCCAGCAGCCGCCTGACAGGGGCAGGTCAAGAGACCCAGTACTTC	CASSRLTGAGQETQYF	TRBD1	NA	TRBV7-9	TRBJ2-5
TGTGCCAGCAGCTTAGACGGAGGGTTAGAAAAACTGTTTTTT	CASSLDGGLEKLFF	NA	NA	TRBV7-2	TRBJ1-4
TGTGCCAGCAGTCCGACAGGGGAAGCGACCCAGTACTTC	CASSPTGEATQYF	TRBD1	NA	TRBV6-6	TRBJ2-5
TGTGCCAGCAAAACGAGCGGGGGGGGAACAGATACGCAGTATTTT	CASKTSGGGTDTQYF	TRBD2	NA	TRBV6-5	TRBJ2-3
TGCGCCAGCAGCTTGGCCATAGCTGGGAACTATGGCTACACCTTC	CASSLAIAGNYGYTF	NA	NA	TRBV5-1	TRBJ1-2
TGTGCTAGCAGCTCCTCCGGGCCCTACGAGCAGTACTTC	CASSSSGPYEQYF	NA	few	TRBV12-3/TRBV12-4	TRBJ2-7
TGTGCCAGCAGCCAATTCGGGACCTATCCCCATTCACCCCTCCACTTT	CASSQFGTYPHSPLHF	NA	NA	TRBV3-1	TRBJ1-6
TGCAGTGCTAGGAGTCGGGGGGCGGGGGAAGCTTTCTTT	CSARSRGAGEAFF	NA	NA	TRBV20-1	TRBJ1-1
TGTGCCAGCTCCAGGGGGGGGCCCTATAATTCACCCCTCCACTTT	CASSRGGPYNSPLHF	TRBD1	few	TRBV25-1	TRBJ1-6
TGTGCCAGCAGCCAAGCGTGGAGCAATCAGCCCCAGCATTTT	CASSQAWSNQPQHF	NA	NA	TRBV3-1	TRBJ1-5
TGCGCCAGCAGCTTAAAGGAATTGGACTATGGCTACACCTTC	CASSLKELDYGYTF	NA	few	TRBV5-1	TRBJ1-2
TGTGCCAGCAGCTCCGTGGACAGGGGACAAGAGACCCAGTACTTC	CASSSVDRGQETQYF	TRBD1	NA	TRBV11-3	TRBJ2-5
TGTGCCATCAGTGAGTCTTCAGGGGGCGCGGGAACTGAAGCTTTCTTT	CAISESSGGAGTEAFF	TRBD1	NA	TRBV10-3	TRBJ1-1
TGCAGTGTACGACGCTCTGGGCGGGGGAACTACGAGCAGTACTTC	CSVRRSGRGNYEQYF	TRBD2	NA	TRBV20-1	TRBJ2-7
TGTGCCACCAGCGGCAGGGGCGGGGGCCTTACGTTCACAGATACGCAGTATTTT	CATSGRGGGLTFTDTQYF	NA	few	TRBV15	TRBJ2-3
TGTGCCAGCAGCTTATTCTCTCTGATAGCCAAAAACATTCAGTACTTC	CASSLFSLIAKNIQYF	NA	few	TRBV7-9	TRBJ2-4
TGTGCCAGCGGTCTGGAGCTAGCGGGGGGGCGTGTCACCGGGGAGCTGTTTTTT	CASGLELAGGRVTGELFF	TRBD2	NA	TRBV7-3	TRBJ2-2
TGTGCCAGCTCACCTTTCGCTAGCAATCAGCCCCAGCATTTT	CASSPFASNQPQHF	NA	NA	TRBV18	TRBJ1-5
TGTGCCAGCAGTTACCGGGGGCGTAGCACAGATACGCAGTATTTT	CASSYRGRSTDTQYF	NA	few	TRBV7-7	TRBJ2-3
TGTGCCAGCAGCTACGTCGGGGCGAAACTGTTTTTT	CASSYVGAKLFF	NA	many	TRBV6-2/TRBV6-3	TRBJ1-4
TGTGCCGCGGCGGGACAGCTAGGCGAGCAGTACTTC	CAAAGQLGEQYF	NA	NA	TRBV6-2/TRBV6-3	TRBJ2-7
TGCGCCAGCAGCTTGTTACAGGGACAAGGAAACATTCAGTACTTC	CASSLLQGQGNIQYF	NA	NA	TRBV5-1	TRBJ2-4
TGCAGTGCCAGAGGACAAGATGAAAAACTGTTTTTT	CSARGQDEKLFF	NA	NA	TRBV20-1	TRBJ1-4
TGCAGTGCTTCCCGGACAGGTCTCTCTGGAAACACCATATATTTT	CSASRTGLSGNTIYF	TRBD1	few	TRBV20-1	TRBJ1-3
TGTGCCAGCAGTGAAGTCGGCTACACCGAGCAGTTCTTC	CASSEVGYTEQFF	NA	few	TRBV6-1	TRBJ2-1